This T cell receptor beta chain was found in a study of metastatic and nonmetastatic thyroid tumors. This clone was counted once. Not a single patient had been given any form of treatment at any point before undergoing thyroid surgery. TCRdb re-analyzed the PCR reads using MiXCR. Altogether 15,000 to 20,000 clones are present, about 33% being singletons, with the ten largest covering more than 8%. This CDR3 has 17 residues. V lost 0 bases and J lost 12; bases outside the gene matches: 17. From germline, CDR1 is SGHRS and CDR2 YFSETQ. Sequencing was carried out using tumor tissue. The chain joins TRBV5-1 to TRBJ2-2; 7 bases line up with TRBD2. The receptor was isolated from a male donor with papillary thyroid cancer or a benign thyroid nodule (not recorded which). Some clones in this sample may be carry-over from other donors' samples. The CDR3 here is CASSLEILAGAGGKLFF. DNA of the CDR3: TGCGCCAGCAGCTTGGAAATCTTGGCGGGAGCTGGTGGGAAGCTGTTTTTT.